This T cell receptor (beta chain) was identified in a study of T cell responses to AZD1222 COVID-19 vaccine. Study findings and constraints: In a largely white British group with more females than males, clonal diversity was possibly underestimated.

This table comes from immunoSEQ multiplex PCR, and its TCRdb copy is limited to in-frame clones, with some not included. The sample records more than 95,000 clones, over 75% being singletons. Concerning this clone itself: Antigen: not known.

CDR3 length: 13 residues. Germline V lookup: CDR1 KGHSH, CDR2 LQKENI. The V gene lost 6 bases and the J gene lost 3 bases, with 12 bases spanning the gap. The specimen comprised peripheral blood, sampled on day 0 of AZD1222 vaccination. The TCR sequence derives from an adult in good health. The chain couples TRBV18 to TRBJ2-7; maybe TRBD2 (7 bases). The CDR3 here is CASSRGGGYEQYF. Here the CDR3 DNA reads TGTGCCAGCTCCCGGGGAGGGGGCTACGAGCAGTACTTC. The complete variable domain, with remaining parts taken from reference TRBV18 and TRBJ2-7, reads NAGVMQNPRHLVRRRGQEARLRCSPMKGHSHVYWYRQLPEEGLKFMVYLQKENIIDESGMPKERFSAEFPKEGPSILRIQQVVRGDSAAYFCASSRGGGYEQYFGPGTRLTVT.